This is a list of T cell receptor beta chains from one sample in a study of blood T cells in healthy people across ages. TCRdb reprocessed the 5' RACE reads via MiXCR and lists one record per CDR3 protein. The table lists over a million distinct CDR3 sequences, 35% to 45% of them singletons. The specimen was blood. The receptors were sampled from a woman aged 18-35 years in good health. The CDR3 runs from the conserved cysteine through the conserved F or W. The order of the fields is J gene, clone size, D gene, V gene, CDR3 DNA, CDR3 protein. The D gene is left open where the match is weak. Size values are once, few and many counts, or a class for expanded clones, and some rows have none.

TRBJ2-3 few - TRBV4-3 TGCGCCAGCAGCCAAGGGGGGGCCGACACAGATACGCAGTATTTT CASSQGGADTDTQYF
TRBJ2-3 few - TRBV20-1 TGCAGTGCCCCTCGTGTTAGCCTCACAGATACGCAGTATTTT CSAPRVSLTDTQYF
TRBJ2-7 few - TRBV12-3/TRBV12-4 TGTGCCAGCAGTTTCTTCGGACGACCCCAAGGAGAGCAGTACTTC CASSFFGRPQGEQYF
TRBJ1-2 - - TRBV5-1 TGCGCCAGCAGCTTACGGTTGCAGGATTGTGGCTACACCTTC CASSLRLQDCGYTF
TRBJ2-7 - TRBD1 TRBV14 TGTGCCAGCAGCCAAGATCGGGGGACAGGCCGCTACGAGCAGTACTTC CASSQDRGTGRYEQYF
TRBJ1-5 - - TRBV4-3 TGCGCCAGCAGCCAACAGGGGACGGCTGGTCAGCCCCAGCATTTT CASSQQGTAGQPQHF
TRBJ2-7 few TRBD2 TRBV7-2 TGTGCCAGCAGCTCGGACCCTAGCGGGAGGGGCCACGAGCAGTACTTC CASSSDPSGRGHEQYF
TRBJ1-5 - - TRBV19 TGTGCCAGGGGACATCCCAGGACCAGCAATCAGCCCCAGCATTTT CARGHPRTSNQPQHF
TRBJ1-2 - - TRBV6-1 TGTGCCAGCAATACAGGGTCGGGCTATGGCTACACCTTC CASNTGSGYGYTF
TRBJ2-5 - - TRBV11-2 TGTGCCAGCAGCTTAAGGTTCGAGACCCAGTACTTC CASSLRFETQYF